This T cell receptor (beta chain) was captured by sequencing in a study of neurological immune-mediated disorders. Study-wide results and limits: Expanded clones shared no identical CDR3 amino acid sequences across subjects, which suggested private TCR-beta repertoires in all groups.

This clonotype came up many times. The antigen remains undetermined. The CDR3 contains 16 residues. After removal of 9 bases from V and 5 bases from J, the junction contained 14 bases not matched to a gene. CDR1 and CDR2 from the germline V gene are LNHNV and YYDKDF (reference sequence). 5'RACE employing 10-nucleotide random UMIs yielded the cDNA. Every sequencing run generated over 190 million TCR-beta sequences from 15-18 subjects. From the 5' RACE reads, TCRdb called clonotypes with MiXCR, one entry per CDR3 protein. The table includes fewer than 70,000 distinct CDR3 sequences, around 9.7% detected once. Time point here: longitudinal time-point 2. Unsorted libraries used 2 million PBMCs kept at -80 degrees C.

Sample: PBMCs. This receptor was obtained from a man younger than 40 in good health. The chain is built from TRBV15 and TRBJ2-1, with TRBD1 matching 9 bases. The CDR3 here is CATRGERTGANNEQFF. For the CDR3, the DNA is TGTGCCACAAGGGGAGAAAGGACAGGGGCTAACAATGAGCAGTTCTTC.